The 16 T cell receptor beta chains below come from one sample, sequenced in a study of blood T cell repertoires in COVID-19. The data were produced by immunoSEQ multiplex PCR, yet TCRdb's version contains in-frame clones alone and is incomplete. The table lists about 32,000 clones, 65% to 90% of them singletons. Sequenced: peripheral blood. The origin of the receptors is a woman of 80 years or more with active or convalescent COVID-19.

V is TRBV6-1 and J is TRBJ2-3, with 13 positions matching TRBD2. CDR1 MNHNS and CDR2 SASEGT come from the germline V gene. The CDR3 has 18 amino acids. V lost 3 bases and J lost 4; bases outside the gene matches: 10. The CDR3 region has the DNA TGTGCCAGCAGTGAGGTTTGGACTAGCGGGAGTTTGGCAGATACGCAGTATTTT. It yields the protein CASSEVWTSGSLADTQYF.

V and J are TRBV5-6 and TRBJ1-5; D is unresolved. Germline CDR1 and CDR2: SGHDT and YYEEEE. Between the trimmed V and J ends, which lost 2 bases and 12 bases, there was a span of 15 bases. The CDR3 covers 13 residues. This CDR3 is CASSFRGSSGQHF. The CDR3 nucleotides read TGTGCCAGCAGCTTTCGGGGTTCTTCTGGCCAGCATTTT.

This chain links TRBV11-3 with TRBJ1-1, with a weak D call TRBD1 (5 bases). V was cut by 2 bases and J by 5 bases, with 15 bases left in between. CDR3 length: 15 residues. In germline, CDR1 is SGHNT, CDR2 YENEEA. The chain's CDR3 is CASSLRGGGRTEAFF. DNA for the CDR3: TGTGCCAGCAGCTTACGTGGGGGGGGTCGGACTGAAGCTTTCTTT.

The gene calls are TRBV2 and TRBJ2-3; 9 nucleotides agree with TRBD2. Germline CDR1 SNHLY, CDR2 FYNNEI. Trimming cost V 3 bases and J 4 bases; bases outside gene matches: 2. The CDR3 is made up of 14 amino acids. The CDR3 sequence: CASSDGGRADTQYF. The CDR3 nucleotides are TGTGCCAGCAGTGACGGCGGGAGGGCAGATACGCAGTATTTT.

This clone was recorded only once. The V and J genes are TRBV19 and TRBJ2-4; D is ambiguous. The CDR3 covers 12 residues. Germline V CDR1 and CDR2: LNHDA, SQIVND (reference sequence). Trimming removed 1 base at V and 9 bases at J, with 7 bases between. The chain's CDR3 is CASSIGLTIQYF. The CDR3, as DNA: TGTGCCAGTAGTATAGGACTGACCATTCAGTACTTC.

The J gene is TRBJ1-6, the V gene TRBV5-1; TRBD1 aligns across 9 bases. Per germline, CDR1 SGHRS and CDR2 YFSETQ. This CDR3 region has 15 residues. V was clipped by 3 bases and J by 7 bases; unmatched bases: 5. CDR3: CASSSSTGGNSPLHF. DNA for the CDR3: TGCGCCAGCAGCTCCTCGACAGGGGGGAATTCACCCCTCCACTTT.

The count of this clone is one. The chain recombines TRBV29-1 with TRBJ1-3, with 9 bases fitting TRBD1. This CDR3 spans 14 amino acids. The trim removed 6 bases at V and 4 bases at J, leaving 7 bases unmatched. Germline CDR1 is SQVTM and CDR2 is ANQGSEA. The DNA of the CDR3 is TGCAGCGTCCAGAACAGGGGGCTCGGAAACACCATATATTTT. Protein product: CSVQNRGLGNTIYF.

J is TRBJ1-5 and V is TRBV2, with no clear D. Per germline, CDR1 SNHLY and CDR2 FYNNEI. V lost 4 bases to trimming and J lost 0 bases, with 4 bases between them. This CDR3 spans 13 amino acids. The DNA for the CDR3 is TGTGCCAGCAGTGCTAGTAGCAATCAGCCCCAGCATTTT. Translation: CASSASSNQPQHF.

The chain carries TRBV3-1 (or the pseudogene TRBV3-2) and TRBJ2-1; 9 bases align to TRBD2. J lost 9 bases, V lost 0 bases, and 3 bases had no gene match. This CDR3 spans 14 amino acids. Germline values: CDR1 LGHDT, CDR2 YNNKEL (reference sequence). CDR3 protein: CASSQEVAGVEQFF. CDR3 DNA: TGTGCCAGCAGCCAAGAAGTAGCGGGAGTTGAGCAGTTCTTC.

The rearrangement uses TRBV4-1 and TRBJ2-4; D gene unclear. The V gene lost 1 base and the J gene lost 11 bases, with 12 bases spanning the gap. Germline loops: CDR1 MGHRA, CDR2 YSYEKL. This CDR3 has 13 amino acids. The CDR3 sequence: CASSQVRETFQYF. DNA for the CDR3: TGCGCCAGCAGCCAAGTGCGTGAAACTTTTCAGTACTTC.

The chain uses TRBV7-2 and TRBJ1-2; D unresolved. The V end was cut by 1 base, the J end by 2 bases, with 11 bases between. Germline V gives CDR1 SGHTA, CDR2 FQGNSA. This CDR3 has 15 residues. In DNA, the CDR3 is TGTGCCAGCAGCTTAGAGGGAGGAGGGAACTATGGCTACACCTTC. This codes for CASSLEGGGNYGYTF.

This rearrangement joins TRBV9 to TRBJ1-1, with 7 bases fitting TRBD1. In germline, CDR1 is SGDLS, CDR2 YYNGEE. V lost 1 base and J lost 5; bases outside the gene matches: 2. The CDR3 loop spans 13 amino acids. In nucleotides, the CDR3 is TGTGCCAGCAGCGTAAAGGGGGCGACTGAAGCTTTCTTT. Its translation is CASSVKGATEAFF. The variable domain in full, completed from reference TRBV9 and TRBJ1-1, reads DSGVTQTPKHLITATGQRVTLRCSPRSGDLSVYWYQQSLDQGLQFLIQYYNGEERAKGNILERFSAQQFPDLHSELNLSSLELGDSALYFCASSVKGATEAFFGQGTRLTVV.

The genes are TRBV6-6 and TRBJ1-6; D call uncertain. V was cut by 11 bases and J by 7 bases, with 18 bases left in between. CDR1 is MNHNY, CDR2 SVGAGI, per germline (reference sequence). The CDR3 extends over 14 amino acids. The CDR3 DNA follows: TGTGCCGGGCAAGCGAGGGAGAGCAATTCACCCCTCCACTTT. Amino acid sequence: CAGQARESNSPLHF.

This sequence joins TRBV2 and TRBJ2-3; D gene ambiguous. V gave up 4 bases and J gave up 9 bases, with 14 bases separating them. Germline CDR1 SNHLY, CDR2 FYNNEI. There are 13 residues in the CDR3. The CDR3 bases are TGTGCCAGCAGTGCCTCACTCCCACCGACGCAGTATTTT. It specifies CASSASLPPTQYF.

This clone was seen only once. The rearrangement links TRBV20-1 to TRBJ1-1; unclear D gene. Trimming removed 7 bases at V and 4 bases at J, with 7 bases between. Germline values: CDR1 DFQATT, CDR2 SNEGSKA (reference sequence). The CDR3 length is 10 residues. In DNA form, the CDR3 reads TGCAGTGTCAAACTCACTGAAGCTTTCTTT. Translated: CSVKLTEAFF.

V gene TRBV18 combines with J gene TRBJ2-7; 7 bases map to TRBD1. V shed 0 bases, J shed 2 bases, and the junction held 7 bases outside the gene matches. The germline gives CDR1 KGHSH, CDR2 LQKENI. The CDR3 consists of 16 residues. The CDR3 protein is CASSPPSRTGAYEQYF. The DNA of the CDR3 is TGTGCCAGCTCACCACCAAGCAGGACAGGTGCCTACGAGCAGTACTTC.